What follows are 23 T cell receptor beta chains derived from one specimen sequenced in a study of shared clonotypes between healthy human individuals. TCRdb's table, derived via immunoSEQ multiplex PCR, lists solely in-frame clones and lacks some. Of about 2.4 million clones in the sample, roughly nine tenths are singletons; the top ten hold under 0.15%. The sample taken for sequencing was naive CD4+ T cells sorted from blood. Subset meaning: CD45RA+ positively selected. All receptors derive from a man aged 18 to 29 in good health.

The chain recombines TRBV10-1 with TRBJ1-1; no firm D call. V gave up 3 bases and J gave up 0 bases, with 5 bases separating them. Germline-derived CDR1 and CDR2 are WNHNN and SYGVQD (reference sequence). The CDR3 runs 13 residues. The CDR3 region is CASSERLNTEAFF. The CDR3 bases are TGCGCCAGCAGTGAAAGACTGAACACTGAAGCTTTCTTT.

The chain has TRBV11-2 and TRBJ2-2; TRBD2 is a possible D gene (6 bases). Trimming stripped 2 bases from V and 7 bases from J, with 17 bases between. Germline V CDR1 and CDR2: SGHAT, FQNNGV. The CDR3 consists of 16 residues. CDR3 loop: CASSLTSSGRIGELFF. CDR3 sequence (DNA): TGTGCCAGCAGCTTAACATCGTCGGGGAGGATCGGGGAGCTGTTTTTT.

This clone was observed a few times. The CDR3 coding sequence is TGCGCCAGCAGCTTGGGTGACAGGGGCTTTGAAGCTTTCTTT. It translates to CASSLGDRGFEAFF. The V call is TRBV5-1, the J call TRBJ1-1, with 8 bases fitting TRBD1. V was pared by 0 bases and J by 7 bases, with 5 bases of the junction left unmatched. The CDR3 spans 14 residues. Germline loops: CDR1 SGHRS, CDR2 YFSETQ. The full variable domain, in which reference TRBV5-1 and TRBJ1-1 provide the parts outside the CDR3, is KAGVTQTPRYLIKTRGQQVTLSCSPISGHRSVSWYQQTPGQGLQFLFEYFSETQRNKGNFPGRFSGRQFSNSRSEMNVSTLELGDSALYLCASSLGDRGFEAFFGQGTRLTVV.

The chain joins TRBV11-2 to TRBJ2-5; 13 bases are a match to TRBD2. Germline V CDR1 and CDR2: SGHAT, FQNNGV. The CDR3 length is 14 residues. V trimming: 0 bases; J trimming: 10 bases; junction bases outside the gene matches: 2. CDR3 coding DNA: TGTGCCAGCAGCTTAGATTGGACTAGCGGGGGCCAGTACTTC. It codes for CASSLDWTSGGQYF.

V and J are TRBV10-2 and TRBJ2-7; TRBD2 agrees at 12 bases. The CDR3 is made up of 17 amino acids. The germline gives CDR1 WSHSY, CDR2 SAAADI. Trimming cost V 5 bases and J 1 base; bases outside gene matches: 9. CDR3 in amino acids: CASSLLAGGPGSYEQYF. The CDR3 DNA is TGCGCCAGCAGTTTACTAGCGGGAGGCCCTGGGTCCTACGAGCAGTACTTC.

The chain joins TRBV4-2 to TRBJ2-7; 12 bases fit TRBD2. Trimming removed 0 bases from V and 7 bases from J; junction bases left unmatched: 7. Germline V gene sequence: CDR1 LGHNA, CDR2 YNFKEQ. This CDR3 has 16 residues. In nucleotides, the CDR3 is TGTGCCAGCAGCCAAGATAGGACTAGCGGGGTCCTAGAGCAGTACTTC. It yields the protein CASSQDRTSGVLEQYF.

The V gene is TRBV5-1, the J gene TRBJ2-7; D not certain. V gave up 0 bases and J gave up 1 base, with 14 bases separating them. The CDR3 spans 16 residues. CDR1 SGHRS and CDR2 YFSETQ come from the germline V gene. The CDR3 sequence is CASSLGPMGGSYEQYF. CDR3 coding DNA: TGCGCCAGCAGCTTGGGCCCCATGGGCGGATCCTACGAGCAGTACTTC.

The chain carries TRBV18 and TRBJ2-1; TRBD2 matches at 10 bases. Germline V lookup: CDR1 KGHSH, CDR2 LQKENI. This CDR3 is 16 amino acids long. V shed 1 base and J 4 bases; nucleotides not matched to a gene: 4. The CDR3 DNA sequence: TGTGCCAGCTCACCACGTCCACTAGCGGGGTACAATGAGCAGTTCTTC. This translates into CASSPRPLAGYNEQFF.

V usage is TRBV28 and J usage is TRBJ1-5, with 10 nucleotides matching TRBD1. V dropped 6 bases and J dropped 3; count of bases not matched to a gene: 5. The CDR3 loop spans 15 amino acids. Germline V gene data show CDR1 as MDHEN and CDR2 as SYDVKM. As DNA, the CDR3 is TGTGCCAGCAGACCCGGGACAGGGGTCAATCAGCCCCAGCATTTT. As protein: CASRPGTGVNQPQHF.

The chain uses TRBV4-3 and TRBJ1-1; no clear D gene. Looked up from germline, CDR1 is LGHNA and CDR2 is YSLEER. The CDR3 consists of 15 residues. V was shortened by 0 bases and J by 1 base, with 9 bases between the two germline ends. The CDR3 region is CASSQEDSENTEAFF. CDR3 sequence (DNA): TGCGCCAGCAGCCAAGAAGATAGTGAGAACACTGAAGCTTTCTTT.

This clone was seen only a few times. The rearrangement joins TRBV18 to TRBJ1-4, with 7 positions matching TRBD1. The germline CDR1 and CDR2 sequences are KGHSH and LQKENI. The CDR3 runs to 13 residues. V was pared by 6 bases and J by 7 bases, with 5 bases of the junction left unmatched. The CDR3 DNA reads TGTGCCAGCTCTGGACAGGTCGGTGAAAAACTGTTTTTT. Its protein product is CASSGQVGEKLFF.

V gene TRBV5-1 combines with J gene TRBJ1-1, with D uncertain. The CDR3 length is 15 residues. Germline assignment: CDR1 SGHRS and CDR2 YFSETQ. The V and J ends lost 1 base and 4 bases respectively, with 14 bases between them. The CDR3 DNA reads TGCGCCAGCAGCTTGTTAAGAGGGTTCTTCACTGAAGCTTTCTTT. This sequence encodes CASSLLRGFFTEAFF.

V usage is TRBV2 and J usage is TRBJ2-5; D not certain. The CDR3 has 14 amino acids. Looked up from germline, CDR1 is SNHLY and CDR2 is FYNNEI. The V gene lost 10 bases and the J gene lost 1 base, with 16 bases spanning the gap. In DNA form, the CDR3 reads TGTGCCAACTCCCAAACGGCGGCCCAAGAGACCCAGTACTTC. The encoded protein is CANSQTAAQETQYF.

The chain is built from TRBV5-1 and TRBJ2-7; 10 nucleotides match TRBD1. From germline, CDR1 is SGHRS and CDR2 YFSETQ. Losses at the gene ends were 4 bases for V and 6 bases for J; bases not matched to a gene: 7. This CDR3 is built from 14 residues. CDR3 DNA: TGCGCCAGCAGCACAGGACAGGGGGATACCGAGCAGTACTTC. It codes for CASSTGQGDTEQYF. Full variable domain (remainder filled in from reference TRBV5-1 and TRBJ2-7): KAGVTQTPRYLIKTRGQQVTLSCSPISGHRSVSWYQQTPGQGLQFLFEYFSETQRNKGNFPGRFSGRQFSNSRSEMNVSTLELGDSALYLCASSTGQGDTEQYFGPGTRLTVT.

The chain carries TRBV28 and TRBJ1-2, with D possibly matching TRBD1 (5 bases). Germline V lookup: CDR1 MDHEN, CDR2 SYDVKM. This CDR3 spans 16 amino acids. The germline V and J ends were trimmed by 4 bases and 4 bases, with 19 bases remaining between them. CDR3 coding DNA: TGTGCCAGCAGTTCCCCAACAGCAGAGACAGCCTATGGCTACACCTTC. It yields the protein CASSSPTAETAYGYTF.

The chain is built from TRBV5-1 and TRBJ2-1, with D perhaps being TRBD1 or TRBD2 (6 bases each). Germline V gives CDR1 SGHRS, CDR2 YFSETQ. The CDR3 extends over 15 amino acids. Trimming shortened V by 2 bases and J by 2 bases, and 11 bases separated the two germline ends. CDR3 nucleotides: TGCGCCAGCAGCTTTTCAGGGGAGGCCTACAATGAGCAGTTCTTC. Protein: CASSFSGEAYNEQFF.

The chain joins TRBV10-3 to TRBJ2-3; 10 bases line up with TRBD2. The J segment lost 4 bases and the V segment lost 3 bases, leaving 7 bases of the junction unmatched. The CDR3 loop spans 16 amino acids. From germline, CDR1 is ENHRY and CDR2 SYGVKD. CDR3 residues: CAISDQRGGPSDTQYF. CDR3 sequence (DNA): TGTGCCATCAGTGACCAGCGGGGGGGCCCTTCAGATACGCAGTATTTT.

This clone was detected a few times. The V gene is TRBV30, the J gene TRBJ1-1, with D possibly TRBD1 on 5 matching bases. The CDR3 length is 12 residues. Trimming pared 0 bases from V and 5 bases from J, leaving 7 bases between. Germline V gene lookup returns CDR1 GTSNPN and CDR2 SVGIG (reference sequence). The chain's CDR3 is CAWSVPGTEAFF. CDR3 sequence (DNA): TGTGCCTGGAGTGTACCAGGGACTGAAGCTTTCTTT.

As to this clone: Other DNA sequences in this specimen translate into the identical CDR3. The chain links TRBV5-1 to TRBJ1-6, with 9 positions matching TRBD1. V shed 2 bases and J 7 bases; nucleotides not matched to a gene: 1. This CDR3 region has 14 residues. Germline V gives CDR1 SGHRS, CDR2 YFSETQ. The chain's CDR3 is CASSFGTGNSPLHF. The DNA for the CDR3 is TGCGCCAGCAGCTTCGGGACAGGGAATTCACCCCTCCACTTT.

The V and J genes are TRBV6-6 and TRBJ1-1; 10 bases line up with TRBD1. After removal of 9 bases from V and 4 bases from J, the junction contained 2 bases not matched to a gene. Germline CDR1 and CDR2: MNHNY and SVGAGI (reference sequence). The CDR3 runs to 12 residues. The CDR3 region has the DNA TGTGCCAGTGGACAGGGGGGCACTGAAGCTTTCTTT. Encoded protein: CASGQGGTEAFF.

The chain carries TRBV19 and TRBJ2-2, with D hard to call. CDR3 length: 14 amino acids. V was trimmed by 7 bases and J by 4 bases, leaving 13 bases between them. From germline, CDR1 is LNHDA and CDR2 SQIVND (reference sequence). The CDR3, as DNA: TGTGCCAGTAACCTTGGACGGAGCACCGGGGAGCTGTTTTTT. Translating it yields CASNLGRSTGELFF.

With regard to this clone: Other DNA sequences in the sample encode the same CDR3. The chain employs TRBV28 and TRBJ1-2; 9 bases agree with TRBD1. V shed 6 bases and J 4 bases; nucleotides not matched to a gene: 3. Germline values: CDR1 MDHEN, CDR2 SYDVKM. The CDR3 spans 13 residues. CDR3 nucleotides: TGTGCCAGCAGGGGACAGGGATCCTATGGCTACACCTTC. Encoded protein: CASRGQGSYGYTF.

V usage is TRBV9 and J usage is TRBJ2-7; 15 bases match TRBD2. J lost 1 base, V lost 4 bases, and 12 bases had no gene match. CDR1 SGDLS and CDR2 YYNGEE come from the germline V gene. The CDR3 consists of 19 residues. CDR3 bases: TGTGCCAGCAGCACCGGACTAGCGGGAGGGCTCTTGGGGTCCTACGAGCAGTACTTC. Protein sequence: CASSTGLAGGLLGSYEQYF.